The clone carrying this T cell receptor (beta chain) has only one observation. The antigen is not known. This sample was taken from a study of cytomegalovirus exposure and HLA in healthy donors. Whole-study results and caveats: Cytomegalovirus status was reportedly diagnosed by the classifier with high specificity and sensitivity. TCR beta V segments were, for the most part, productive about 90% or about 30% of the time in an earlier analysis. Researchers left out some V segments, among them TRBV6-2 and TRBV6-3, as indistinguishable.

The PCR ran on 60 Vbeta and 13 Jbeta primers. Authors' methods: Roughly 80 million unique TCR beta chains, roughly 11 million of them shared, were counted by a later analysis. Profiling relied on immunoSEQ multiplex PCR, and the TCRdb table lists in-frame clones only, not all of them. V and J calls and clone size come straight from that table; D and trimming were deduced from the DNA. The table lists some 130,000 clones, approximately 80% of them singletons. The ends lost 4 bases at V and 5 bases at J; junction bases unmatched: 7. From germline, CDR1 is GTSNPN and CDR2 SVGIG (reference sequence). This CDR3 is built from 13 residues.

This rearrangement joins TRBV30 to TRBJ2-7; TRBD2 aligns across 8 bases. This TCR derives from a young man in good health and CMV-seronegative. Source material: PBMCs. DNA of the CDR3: TGTGCCTGGAAGGAAGCGGGGGACCACGAGCAGTACTTC. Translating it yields CAWKEAGDHEQYF.